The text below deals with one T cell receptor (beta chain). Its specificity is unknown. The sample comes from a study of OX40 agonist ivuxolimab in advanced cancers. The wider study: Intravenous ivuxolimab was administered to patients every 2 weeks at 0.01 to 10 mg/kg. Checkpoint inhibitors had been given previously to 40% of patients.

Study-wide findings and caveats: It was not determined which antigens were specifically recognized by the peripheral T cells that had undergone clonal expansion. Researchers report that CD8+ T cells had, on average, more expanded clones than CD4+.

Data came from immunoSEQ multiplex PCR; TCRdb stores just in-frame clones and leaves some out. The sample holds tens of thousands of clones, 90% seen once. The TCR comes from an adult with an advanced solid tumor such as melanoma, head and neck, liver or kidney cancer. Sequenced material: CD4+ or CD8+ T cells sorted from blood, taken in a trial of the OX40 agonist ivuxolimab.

This CDR3 is CASSSWVDNEQFF. The CDR3 DNA reads as TGTGCCAGTAGTTCCTGGGTCGACAATGAGCAGTTCTTC. This rearrangement joins TRBV19 to TRBJ2-1; D is unclear. This CDR3 is 13 amino acids long. Trimming left V 5 bases short and J 5 bases short, with 10 bases between. Germline CDR1 LNHDA, CDR2 SQIVND (reference sequence).